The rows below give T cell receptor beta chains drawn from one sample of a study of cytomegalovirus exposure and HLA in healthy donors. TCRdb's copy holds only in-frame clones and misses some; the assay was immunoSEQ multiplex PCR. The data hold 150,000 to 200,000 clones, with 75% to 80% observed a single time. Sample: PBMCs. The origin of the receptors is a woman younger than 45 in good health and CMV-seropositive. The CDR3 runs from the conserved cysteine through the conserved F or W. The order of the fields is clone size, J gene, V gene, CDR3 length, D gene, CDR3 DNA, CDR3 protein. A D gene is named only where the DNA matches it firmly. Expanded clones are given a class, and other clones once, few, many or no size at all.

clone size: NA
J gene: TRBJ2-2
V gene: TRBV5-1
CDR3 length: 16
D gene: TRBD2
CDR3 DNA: TGCGCCAGCAGCCCCGTCCTTAGCGGGGGGACCGGGGAGCTGTTTTTT
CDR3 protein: CASSPVLSGGTGELFF

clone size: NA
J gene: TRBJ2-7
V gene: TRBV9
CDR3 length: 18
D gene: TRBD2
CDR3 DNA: TGTGCCAGCAGCGTAGGCCCCCTAGCGGGGGGCCTCTCCTACGAGCAGTACTTC
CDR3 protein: CASSVGPLAGGLSYEQYF

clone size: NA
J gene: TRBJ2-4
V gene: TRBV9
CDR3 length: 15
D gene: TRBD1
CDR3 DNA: TGTGCCAGCAGCGTAGACGGACAGGGGTTAAACATTCAGTACTTC
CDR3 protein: CASSVDGQGLNIQYF

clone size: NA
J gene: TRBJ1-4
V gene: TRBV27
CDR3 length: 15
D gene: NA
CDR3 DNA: TGTGCCAGCAGTTTAGGGGGCGGCGCTAATGAAAAACTGTTTTTT
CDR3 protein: CASSLGGGANEKLFF

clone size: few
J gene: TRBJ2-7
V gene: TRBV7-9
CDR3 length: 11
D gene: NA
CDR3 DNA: TGTGCCAGCAGCTCAAATTACGAGCAGTACTTC
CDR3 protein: CASSSNYEQYF

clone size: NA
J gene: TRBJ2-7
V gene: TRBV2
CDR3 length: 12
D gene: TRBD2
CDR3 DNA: TGTGCCAGCAGTCGGGGGGTCTACGAGCAGTACTTC
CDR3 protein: CASSRGVYEQYF

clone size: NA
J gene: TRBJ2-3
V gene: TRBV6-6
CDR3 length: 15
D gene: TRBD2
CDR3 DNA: TGTGCCAGCATACTAGCGGGGGGCGGTGTAGATACGCAGTATTTT
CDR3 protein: CASILAGGGVDTQYF

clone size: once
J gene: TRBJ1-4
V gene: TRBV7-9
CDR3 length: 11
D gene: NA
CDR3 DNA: TGTGCCAGCAGTCTCGACAGAAAACTGTTTTTT
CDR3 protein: CASSLDRKLFF

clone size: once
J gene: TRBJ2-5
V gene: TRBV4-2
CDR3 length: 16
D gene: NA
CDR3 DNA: TGTGCCAGCAGCCAACGCCGGGGGGCGGGGGTGGAGACCCAGTACTTC
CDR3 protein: CASSQRRGAGVETQYF

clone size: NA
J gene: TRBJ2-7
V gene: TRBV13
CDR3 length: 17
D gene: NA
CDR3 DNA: TGTGCCAGCAGCTTCCTATCTCTGGGAGGAGTTTCCTACGAGCAGTACTTC
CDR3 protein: CASSFLSLGGVSYEQYF

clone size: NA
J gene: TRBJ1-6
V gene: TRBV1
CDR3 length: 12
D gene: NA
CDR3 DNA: TGCGGAGGTATTGGAGGTCTTGGACCCCTCCACTTT
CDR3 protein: CGGIGGLGPLHF

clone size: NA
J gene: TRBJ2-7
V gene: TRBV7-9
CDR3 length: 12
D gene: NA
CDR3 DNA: TGTGCCAGCAGCCCCAGGGTCTACGAGCAGTACTTC
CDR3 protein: CASSPRVYEQYF

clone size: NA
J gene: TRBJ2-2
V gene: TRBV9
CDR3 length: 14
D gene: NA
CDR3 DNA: TGTGCCAGCAGAGGAGGGGTCGATGCCGGGGAGCTGTTTTTT
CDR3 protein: CASRGGVDAGELFF

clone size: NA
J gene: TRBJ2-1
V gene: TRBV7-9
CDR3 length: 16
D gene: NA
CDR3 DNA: TGTGCCAGCAGCTTAACCCTCACCAGCTCCTACAATGAGCAGTTCTTC
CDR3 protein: CASSLTLTSSYNEQFF

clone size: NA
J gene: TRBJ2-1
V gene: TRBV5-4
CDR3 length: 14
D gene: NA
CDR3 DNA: TGTGCCAGCAGCTTTCTAGCGAAAGCAGGTGAGCAGTTCTTC
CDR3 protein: CASSFLAKAGEQFF

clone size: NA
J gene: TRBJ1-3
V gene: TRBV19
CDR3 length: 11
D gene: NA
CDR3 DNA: TGTGCCGGACAACTTGGAAACACCATATATTTT
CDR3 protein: CAGQLGNTIYF

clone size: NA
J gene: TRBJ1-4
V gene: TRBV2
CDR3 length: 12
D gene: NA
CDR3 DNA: TGTGCCAGCAACCCTAGCGAGGGCAAGTTGTTTTTT
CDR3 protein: CASNPSEGKLFF

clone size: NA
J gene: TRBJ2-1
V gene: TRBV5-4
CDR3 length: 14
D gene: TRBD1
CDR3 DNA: TGTGCCAGCAGCGTGGACAGGGGGGTGAATGAGCAGTTCTTC
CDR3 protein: CASSVDRGVNEQFF

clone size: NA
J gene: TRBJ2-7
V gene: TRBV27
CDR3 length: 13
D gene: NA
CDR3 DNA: TGTGCCAGCGCCGGGTCTGCCGAGGGCGAGCAGTACTTC
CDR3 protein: CASAGSAEGEQYF

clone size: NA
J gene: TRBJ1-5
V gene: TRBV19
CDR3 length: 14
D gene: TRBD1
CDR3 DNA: TGTGCCACCTGGGACAGGGAAGTCAGTCAGCCCCAGCATTTT
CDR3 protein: CATWDREVSQPQHF

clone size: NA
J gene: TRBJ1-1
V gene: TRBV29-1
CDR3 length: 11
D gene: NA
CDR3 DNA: TGCAGCGTTGTGGTGGCCCGTCGAGCTTTCTTT
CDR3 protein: CSVVVARRAFF

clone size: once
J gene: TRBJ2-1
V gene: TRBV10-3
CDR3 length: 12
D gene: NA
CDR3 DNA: TGTGCCCACGGGCGGGAAGACAATGAGCAGTTCTTC
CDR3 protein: CAHGREDNEQFF

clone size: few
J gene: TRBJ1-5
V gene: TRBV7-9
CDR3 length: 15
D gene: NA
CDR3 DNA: TGTGCCAGCAGCTTGGGCCAGGGAAACAATCAGCCCCAGCATTTT
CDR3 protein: CASSLGQGNNQPQHF

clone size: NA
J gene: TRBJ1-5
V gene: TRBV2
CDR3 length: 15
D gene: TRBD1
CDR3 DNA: TGTGCCAGCAGAACCGGACAGGCCGGGAATCAGCCCCAGCATTTT
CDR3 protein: CASRTGQAGNQPQHF

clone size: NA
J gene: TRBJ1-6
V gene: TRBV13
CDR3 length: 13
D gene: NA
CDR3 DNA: TGTGCCAGCAGAACCAGGGTTAATTCACCCCTCCACTTT
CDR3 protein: CASRTRVNSPLHF

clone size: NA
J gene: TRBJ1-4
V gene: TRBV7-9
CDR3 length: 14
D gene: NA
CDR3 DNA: TGTGCCAGCAGCTTTACCAGGGAAACTGAAAAACTGTTTTTT
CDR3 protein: CASSFTRETEKLFF

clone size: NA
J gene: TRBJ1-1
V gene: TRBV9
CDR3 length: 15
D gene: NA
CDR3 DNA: TGTGCCAGCAGCCCCCGGGGGTGGCTGAACACTGAAGCTTTCTTT
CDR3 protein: CASSPRGWLNTEAFF

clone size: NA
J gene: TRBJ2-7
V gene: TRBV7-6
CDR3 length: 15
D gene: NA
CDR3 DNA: TGTGCCAGCAGTAGAGCGGGCCGAAGCTCCTACGAGCAGTACTTC
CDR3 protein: CASSRAGRSSYEQYF

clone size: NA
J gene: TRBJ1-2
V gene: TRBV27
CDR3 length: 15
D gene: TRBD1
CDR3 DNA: TGTGCCAGCAGCTTGGACAGGGCGGCCTATTTGGGCTACACCTTC
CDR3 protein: CASSLDRAAYLGYTF

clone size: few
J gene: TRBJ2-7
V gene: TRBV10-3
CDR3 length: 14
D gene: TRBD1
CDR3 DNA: TGTGCCATCAGTTCAGGACAGGGTATCAACGAGCAGTACTTC
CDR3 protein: CAISSGQGINEQYF

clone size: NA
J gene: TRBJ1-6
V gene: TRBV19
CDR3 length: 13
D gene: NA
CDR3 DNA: TGTGCCAGTAGTATCACAGCGGATTCACCCCTCCACTTT
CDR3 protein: CASSITADSPLHF

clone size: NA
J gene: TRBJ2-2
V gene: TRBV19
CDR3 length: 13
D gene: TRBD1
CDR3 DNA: TGTGCCGCAAGACAGGGTGAGGCCGGGGAGCTGTTTTTT
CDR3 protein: CAARQGEAGELFF

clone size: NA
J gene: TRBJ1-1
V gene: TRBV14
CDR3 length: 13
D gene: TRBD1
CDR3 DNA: TGTGCCAGCAGCCCGGGACAGGGGATAGAAGCTTTCTTT
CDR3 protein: CASSPGQGIEAFF

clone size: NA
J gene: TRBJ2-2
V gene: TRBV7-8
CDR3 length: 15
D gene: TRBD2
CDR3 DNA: TGTGCCAGCAGCCCACTAGCGGTGAACACCGGGGAGCTGTTTTTT
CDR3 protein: CASSPLAVNTGELFF

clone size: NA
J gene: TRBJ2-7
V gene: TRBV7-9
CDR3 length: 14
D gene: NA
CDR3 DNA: TGTGCCAGCAGCTTACCTGCGGCGCCCTACGAGCAGTACTTC
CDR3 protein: CASSLPAAPYEQYF

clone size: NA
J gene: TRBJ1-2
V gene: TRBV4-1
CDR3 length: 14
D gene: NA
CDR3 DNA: TGCGCCAGCAGCCAAGCCCGGACAGTGTATGGCTACACCTTC
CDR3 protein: CASSQARTVYGYTF

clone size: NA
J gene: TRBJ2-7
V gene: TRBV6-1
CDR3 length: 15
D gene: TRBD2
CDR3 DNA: TGTGCCAGCAGGACCCCGGGGGGGGGTCTCTACGAGCAGTACTTC
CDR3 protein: CASRTPGGGLYEQYF

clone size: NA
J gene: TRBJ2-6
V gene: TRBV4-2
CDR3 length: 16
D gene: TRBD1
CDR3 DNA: TGTGCCAGCAGCCAAGATCTAGGACAGGAGGCCAACGTCCTGACTTTC
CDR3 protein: CASSQDLGQEANVLTF

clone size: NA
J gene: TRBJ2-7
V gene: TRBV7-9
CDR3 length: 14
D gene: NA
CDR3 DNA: TGTGCCAGCAGCTTAGCGCCAGGGTCCTACGAGCAGTACTTC
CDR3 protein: CASSLAPGSYEQYF

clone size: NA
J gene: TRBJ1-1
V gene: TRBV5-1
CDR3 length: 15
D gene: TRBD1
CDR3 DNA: TGCGCCAGCAAGGGGGCCATGAACGTGGGCACTGAAGCTTTCTTT
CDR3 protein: CASKGAMNVGTEAFF

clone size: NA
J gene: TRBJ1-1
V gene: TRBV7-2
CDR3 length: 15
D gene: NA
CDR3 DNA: TGTGCCAGCAGCTTAGGTCCCGGGGGGAACACTGAAGCTTTCTTT
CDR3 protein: CASSLGPGGNTEAFF

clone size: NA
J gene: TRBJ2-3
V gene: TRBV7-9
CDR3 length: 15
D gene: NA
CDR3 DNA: TGTGCCAGCAGCTTAGCGGCAGAGCAGGTGGATACGCAGTATTTT
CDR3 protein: CASSLAAEQVDTQYF

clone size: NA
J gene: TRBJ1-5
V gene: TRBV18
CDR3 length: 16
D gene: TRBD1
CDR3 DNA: TGTGCCAGCTCAAGGGACAGTGCGATAAGCAATCAGCCCCAGCATTTT
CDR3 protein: CASSRDSAISNQPQHF

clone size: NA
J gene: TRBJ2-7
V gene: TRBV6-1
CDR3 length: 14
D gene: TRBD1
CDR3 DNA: TGTGCCAGCAGACCAACGCTACCGGGACAGGAGCAGTACTTC
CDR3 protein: CASRPTLPGQEQYF

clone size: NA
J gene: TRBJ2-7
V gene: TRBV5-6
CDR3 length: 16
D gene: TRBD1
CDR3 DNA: TGTGCCAGCAGCTTGCGCAGGGGGCGCTTCCCTTACGAGCAGTACTTC
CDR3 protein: CASSLRRGRFPYEQYF

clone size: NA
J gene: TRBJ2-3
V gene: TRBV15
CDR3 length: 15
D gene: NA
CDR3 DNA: TGTGCCACCAGCAGAGAATTCCCTAGCACAGATACGCAGTATTTT
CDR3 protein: CATSREFPSTDTQYF

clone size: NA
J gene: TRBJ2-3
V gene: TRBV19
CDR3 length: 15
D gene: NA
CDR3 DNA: TGTGCCAGTAGTATAGGCGCAACAAGACAAGATACGCAGTATTTT
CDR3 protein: CASSIGATRQDTQYF

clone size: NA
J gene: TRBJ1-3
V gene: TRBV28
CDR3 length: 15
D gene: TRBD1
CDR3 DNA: TGTGCCAGCACTTGGGGACAGGGTCGGGGAAACACCATATATTTT
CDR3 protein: CASTWGQGRGNTIYF

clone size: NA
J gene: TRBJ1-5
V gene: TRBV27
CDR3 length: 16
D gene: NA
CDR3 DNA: TGTGCCAGCAGTTTATCCGGGACAAGAGGAAATCAGCCCCAGCATTTT
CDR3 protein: CASSLSGTRGNQPQHF